A single sample gave rise to the 32 T cell receptor beta chains below, sequenced in a study of control samples from healthy donors and cancer patients. Sequenced by immunoSEQ multiplex PCR; TCRdb stores in-frame clones only, minus some. The sample consists of about 120,000 clones, around nine tenths of them appearing once. The sequencing sample was made of blood. Receptor source: a woman in her 70s in good health.

The chain carries TRBV5-4 and TRBJ2-1; 11 nucleotides agree with TRBD2. Looked up from germline, CDR1 is SGHNT and CDR2 is YYREEE (reference sequence). The trim removed 4 bases at V and 9 bases at J, leaving 12 bases unmatched. The CDR3 runs 16 residues. CDR3 bases: TGTGCCAGCAGCCCGGGAGGTCTAGCGGGGGGTTCTGAGCAGTTCTTC. It is translated as CASSPGGLAGGSEQFF.

This chain uses TRBV5-4 with TRBJ2-7; D possibly matches TRBD1 or TRBD2 (6 bases each). This CDR3 region has 15 residues. Germline lookup yields CDR1 SGHNT and CDR2 YYREEE (reference sequence). V lost 4 bases to trimming and J lost 1 base, with 15 bases between them. CDR3 amino acids: CASSPGGQGSYEQYF. The DNA for the CDR3 is TGTGCCAGCAGCCCCGGGGGTCAGGGGTCCTACGAGCAGTACTTC.

The V gene is TRBV5-6, the J gene TRBJ1-2; D might be TRBD1 (5 bases). CDR1 SGHDT and CDR2 YYEEEE come from the germline V gene. This CDR3 has 13 amino acids. V was trimmed by 0 bases and J by 4 bases, leaving 7 bases between them. As DNA, the CDR3 is TGTGCCAGCAGCTTGGGACAGCCCTATGGCTACACCTTC. It encodes CASSLGQPYGYTF.

This clone was picked up one time. A junction end diverges from the germline sequence, so it may reflect a read error. This chain joins TRBV3-1 (or the pseudogene TRBV3-2) and TRBJ2-7; D perhaps matches TRBD2 (7 bases). CDR3 length: 16 amino acids. CDR1 and CDR2 (germline): LGHDT, YNNKEL (reference sequence). CDR3 amino acids: CARSQGGGSKFYEQYF. The CDR3 bases are TGTGCCCGCAGCCAAGGGGGGGGGAGCAAGTTCTACGAGCAGTACTTC.

This clone was detected only once. V gene TRBV28 combines with J gene TRBJ1-5; 8 bases are shared with TRBD1. This CDR3 is 15 amino acids long. Germline assignment: CDR1 MDHEN and CDR2 SYDVKM. V trimming: 5 bases; J trimming: 5 bases; junction bases outside the gene matches: 8. The CDR3 region has the DNA TGTGCCAGCAGTCCATCGGACAGGGCCTATCAGCCCCAGCATTTT. It codes for CASSPSDRAYQPQHF.

The V call is TRBV4-3, the J call TRBJ1-2, with D perhaps matching TRBD1 (5 bases). This CDR3 contains 15 residues. Germline CDR1 LGHNA, CDR2 YSLEER. Trimming took 0 bases from V and 8 from J, leaving 16 bases between them. CDR3 loop: CASSQDPMGERGYTF. The CDR3 DNA reads TGCGCCAGCAGCCAAGATCCGATGGGGGAGAGGGGCTACACCTTC.

The V call is TRBV6-5, the J call TRBJ2-3; the D call may be TRBD1 or TRBD2 (6 bases each). The V gene lost 4 bases and the J gene lost 2 bases, with 13 bases spanning the gap. The CDR3 totals 15 residues. Germline-derived CDR1 and CDR2 are MNHEY and SVGAGI. The CDR3 loop is CASSLGGPITDTQYF. The DNA of the CDR3 is TGTGCCAGCAGTTTAGGGGGGCCGATCACAGATACGCAGTATTTT.

CDR3 loop: CASSDPGGSTDTQYF. CDR3 in DNA: TGTGCCAGCAGTGACCCCGGCGGGAGCACAGATACGCAGTATTTT. This chain joins TRBV2 and TRBJ2-3; D may be TRBD2 (5 bases). Looked up from germline, CDR1 is SNHLY and CDR2 is FYNNEI. Deletions cut 3 bases from V and 0 bases from J, with 10 bases between. CDR3 size: 15 residues.

J is TRBJ1-2 and V is TRBV7-3; D is unresolved. CDR3 length: 13 amino acids. V lost 5 bases and J 4 bases, leaving 11 bases between the germline ends. Germline V lookup: CDR1 SGHTA, CDR2 FQGTGA. CDR3 sequence reads: CASSPGTSYGYTF. CDR3 bases: TGTGCCAGCAGCCCGGGCACGAGCTATGGCTACACCTTC. Based on the CDR3 plus reference TRBV7-3 and TRBJ1-2, the full variable domain is GAGVSQTPSNKVTEKGKYVELRCDPISGHTALYWYRQSLGQGPEFLIYFQGTGAADDSGLPNDRFFAVRPEGSVSTLKIQRTERGDSAVYLCASSPGTSYGYTFGSGTRLTVV.

This chain uses TRBV2 with TRBJ1-1; D is uncertain. The ends were cut back, 6 bases at V and 4 bases at J, with 9 bases in the middle. CDR1 and CDR2 from the germline V gene are SNHLY and FYNNEI. The CDR3 covers 12 residues. Here the CDR3 reads CASSGTGTEAFF. The CDR3 DNA is TGTGCCAGCAGCGGAACGGGCACTGAAGCTTTCTTT.

This clone appeared a single time. The chain uses TRBV5-5 and TRBJ1-3; D ambiguous. V lost 9 bases and J lost 0, with 13 bases in between. The V gene's germline CDR1 is SGHKS and CDR2 YYEKEE (reference sequence). The CDR3 is 14 amino acids. CDR3 sequence (DNA): TGTGCCACCGAGGAGGGAACCTCTGGAAACACCATATATTTT. It codes for CATEEGTSGNTIYF.

The V and J genes are TRBV19 and TRBJ2-3; tentative D call: TRBD1 (5 bases). V was clipped by 0 bases and J by 0 bases, with 7 bases between them. This CDR3 is built from 15 residues. CDR1 is LNHDA, CDR2 SQIVND, per germline (reference sequence). CDR3 bases: TGTGCCAGTAGTATAGAGGGGCGGAGCACAGATACGCAGTATTTT. Its protein product is CASSIEGRSTDTQYF.

The V and J genes are TRBV29-1 and TRBJ2-1; D not resolved. This CDR3 spans 12 amino acids. CDR1 is SQVTM, CDR2 ANQGSEA, per germline. The germline V and J ends were trimmed by 5 bases and 5 bases, with 10 bases remaining between them. The CDR3 loop reads CSVQVFHNEQFF. CDR3 coding DNA: TGCAGCGTTCAGGTTTTTCACAATGAGCAGTTCTTC.

The rearrangement joins TRBV24-1 to TRBJ1-4, with 8 bases that match TRBD1. This CDR3 comprises 14 residues. J was trimmed by 4 bases and V by 9 bases; bases with no gene match: 6. Per germline, CDR1 KGHDR and CDR2 SFDVKD. For the CDR3, the DNA is TGTGCCACCCACGGACAGGGTTATAATGAAAAACTGTTTTTT. Translating gives CATHGQGYNEKLFF.

This clone was picked up one time. The chain joins TRBV5-8 to TRBJ1-2; 8 bases agree with TRBD1. Trimming removed 4 bases from V and 7 bases from J; junction bases left unmatched: 3. From germline, CDR1 is SGHTS and CDR2 YDEGEE. This CDR3 is 12 amino acids long. The CDR3 coding sequence is TGTGCCAGCAGCACGGACAGGGCTGGCTACACCTTC. It encodes CASSTDRAGYTF.

The V call is TRBV5-4, the J call TRBJ2-1, with a weak D call TRBD1 (5 bases). Trimming removed 0 bases from V and 9 bases from J, with 13 bases in between. Germline CDR1 is SGHNT and CDR2 is YYREEE (reference sequence). The CDR3 contains 14 residues. Here the CDR3 reads CASSLAQGSTEQFF. The CDR3, as DNA: TGTGCCAGCAGCTTGGCGCAGGGAAGTACTGAGCAGTTCTTC.

The CDR3 sequence: CSASGRINQPQHF. Written as DNA, the CDR3 is TGCAGTGCTAGTGGTAGGATCAATCAGCCCCAGCATTTT. The V and J genes are TRBV20-1 and TRBJ1-5; D is unclear. In germline, CDR1 is DFQATT, CDR2 SNEGSKA (reference sequence). V lost 3 bases, J lost 3 bases, and 9 bases lay in between. CDR3 length: 13 amino acids.

The chain recombines TRBV3-1 (or the pseudogene TRBV3-2) with TRBJ1-2; maybe TRBD1 (6 bases). The V end was cut by 3 bases, the J end by 8 bases, with 13 bases between. The CDR3 loop spans 13 amino acids. The germline V gene has CDR1 LGHDT and CDR2 YNNKEL (reference sequence). The DNA of the CDR3 is TGTGCCAGCAGCCAGGGGGCAAGTGGGGGCTACACCTTC. This sequence encodes CASSQGASGGYTF.

This sequence joins TRBV7-9 and TRBJ2-1; 7 bases are a match to TRBD1. The CDR3 totals 16 residues. Looked up from germline, CDR1 is SEHNR and CDR2 is FQNEAQ (reference sequence). The V gene end was trimmed by 7 bases and the J gene end by 0 bases; junction bases not matched to a gene: 9. The CDR3 loop is CASNTNRGSSYNEQFF. The CDR3 DNA is TGTGCCAGCAACACTAACAGGGGTAGCTCCTACAATGAGCAGTTCTTC.

This clone occurred once. V and J are TRBV2 and TRBJ1-1; 12 bases fit TRBD1. The CDR3 spans 15 residues. Germline loops: CDR1 SNHLY, CDR2 FYNNEI. The V segment lost 3 bases and the J segment 3 bases; nucleotides outside the gene matches: 2. The CDR3 DNA is TGTGCCAGCAGTGACGGGACAGGGGGCGACACTGAAGCTTTCTTT. Amino acid sequence: CASSDGTGGDTEAFF.

The chain has TRBV9 and TRBJ2-1; D is perhaps TRBD2 (5 bases). The CDR3 runs 15 residues. Germline V gene lookup returns CDR1 SGDLS and CDR2 YYNGEE. Deletions cut 0 bases from V and 2 bases from J, with 9 bases between. The CDR3 DNA is TGTGCCAGCAGCGTAGATCCCGGGACCTACAATGAGCAGTTCTTC. Encoded protein: CASSVDPGTYNEQFF.

The chain combines TRBV9 with TRBJ2-3; TRBD2 might be the D (5 bases). In germline, CDR1 is SGDLS, CDR2 YYNGEE. Trimming stripped 4 bases from V and 1 base from J, with 13 bases between. CDR3 size: 15 residues. The CDR3 is CASSSFDSGTDTQYF. The CDR3 coding sequence is TGTGCCAGCAGCTCTTTCGATAGCGGCACAGATACGCAGTATTTT.

The rearrangement links TRBV7-7 to TRBJ1-3, with a weak D call TRBD1 (6 bases). The CDR3 length is 16 residues. CDR1 is SSHAT and CDR2 is FNYEAQ in the germline V gene (reference sequence). Trimming took off 5 bases at V and 2 bases at J, with 16 bases between the two ends. CDR3 sequence: CASSPSSGGTGNTIYF. CDR3 nucleotides: TGTGCCAGCAGCCCGAGTAGTGGGGGCACTGGAAACACCATATATTTT.

This chain links TRBV9 with TRBJ2-3; D unclear. The CDR3 spans 17 residues. Germline CDR1 reads SGDLS; CDR2 reads YYNGEE. Trimming pared 0 bases from V and 1 base from J, leaving 15 bases between. CDR3 DNA sequence: TGTGCCAGCAGCGTAGCTTTCTCGGGTGGGGGCACAGATACGCAGTATTTT. It translates to CASSVAFSGGGTDTQYF.

This rearrangement joins TRBV6-5 to TRBJ1-1; D remains ambiguous. Germline loops: CDR1 MNHEY, CDR2 SVGAGI. Trimming removed 7 bases at V and 0 bases at J, with 6 bases between. The CDR3 is 12 amino acids. The chain's CDR3 is CASKRMNTEAFF. For the CDR3, the DNA is TGTGCCAGCAAACGGATGAACACTGAAGCTTTCTTT.

The chain employs TRBV27 and TRBJ1-2; 7 nucleotides align to TRBD1. Trimming cost V 5 bases and J 4 bases; bases outside gene matches: 13. The CDR3 has 16 amino acids. Per germline, CDR1 MNHEY and CDR2 SMNVEV (reference sequence). The CDR3 DNA follows: TGTGCCAGCAGTATCTACCCCAAGACAGGGAGCTATGGCTACACCTTC. Translating gives CASSIYPKTGSYGYTF.

V is TRBV27 and J is TRBJ1-6; 7 nucleotides align to TRBD1. The length of the CDR3 is 15 residues. The ends lost 0 bases at V and 10 bases at J; junction bases unmatched: 6. Germline V gene sequence: CDR1 MNHEY, CDR2 SMNVEV (reference sequence). The DNA for the CDR3 is TGTGCCAGCAGTTTATCCCAGGGGGGACACTCACCCCTCCACTTT. Its protein is CASSLSQGGHSPLHF.

This sequence joins TRBV7-2 and TRBJ1-5; possible D gene TRBD1, 5 bases. The V end lost 3 bases, the J end lost 5 bases, and 11 bases lay between the germline ends. In germline, CDR1 is SGHTA, CDR2 FQGNSA. The CDR3 runs 14 residues. The CDR3 here is CASSFQRGDQPQHF. CDR3 in DNA: TGTGCCAGCAGCTTTCAGCGGGGGGATCAGCCCCAGCATTTT.

V gene TRBV12-5 combines with J gene TRBJ1-1; 8 bases are shared with TRBD1. From germline, CDR1 is LGHNT and CDR2 FRNRAP. Trimming removed 4 bases from V and 6 bases from J; junction bases left unmatched: 13. The CDR3 loop spans 16 amino acids. CDR3 protein: CASGSPTRTGIAEAFF. Written as DNA, the CDR3 is TGTGCTAGTGGTTCCCCGACTAGGACAGGGATCGCTGAAGCTTTCTTT.

V usage is TRBV2 and J usage is TRBJ1-1; 7 nucleotides agree with TRBD1. The CDR3 length is 15 residues. Unmatched junction bases numbered 8, after V lost 2 bases and J lost 5 bases. From germline, CDR1 is SNHLY and CDR2 FYNNEI. The CDR3 here is CASSEIGRGGTEAFF. In nucleotides, the CDR3 is TGTGCCAGCAGTGAAATCGGCAGGGGGGGAACTGAAGCTTTCTTT.

The CDR3 is CASRTGGNNQPQHF. In DNA, the CDR3 is TGTGCCAGCAGGACAGGGGGTAACAATCAGCCCCAGCATTTT. This chain connects TRBV2 to TRBJ1-5; the match to TRBD1 covers 9 bases. The junction had 3 bases not matched to a gene; V was cut back by 6 bases and J by 3 bases. The CDR3 contains 14 residues. From germline, CDR1 is SNHLY and CDR2 FYNNEI. The whole variable domain, remainder taken from reference TRBV2 and TRBJ1-5, is EPEVTQTPSHQVTQMGQEVILRCVPISNHLYFYWYRQILGQKVEFLVSFYNNEISEKSEIFDDQFSVERPDGSNFTLKIRSTKLEDSAMYFCASRTGGNNQPQHFGDGTRLSIL.

The chain employs TRBV24-1 and TRBJ1-5; D ambiguous. The length of the CDR3 is 14 residues. Germline CDR1 and CDR2: KGHDR and SFDVKD. Trimming removed 2 bases at V and 4 bases at J, with 8 bases between. This CDR3 is CATSDSSENQPQHF. The CDR3, as DNA: TGTGCCACCAGTGATTCGTCCGAAAATCAGCCCCAGCATTTT.